This T cell receptor beta chain was obtained from a study of blood T cell repertoires in COVID-19. About the research overall: Nucleic acid was either cDNA or gDNA, and it came from T cells, B-cell-depleted T cells, or PBMCs.

Original processing notes: Researchers report that nucleated cell counts were estimated from reference gene primer amplification. TCRdb keeps only in-frame clones here, not all; method: immunoSEQ multiplex PCR. D and trimming were read from the DNA, whereas the V and J calls and clone size are those reported in that table. In the table there are 270,000 or so clones, roughly 90% of which are singletons. The CDR3 totals 15 residues. The J segment lost 1 base and the V segment lost 3 bases, leaving 4 bases of the junction unmatched. CDR1 and CDR2 (germline): LNHNV, YYDKDF (reference sequence). This chain connects TRBV15 to TRBJ2-5, with 8 bases fitting TRBD1. The clonotype originates from a woman aged 30 to 39 with COVID-19, enrolled during active disease. What was sequenced was peripheral blood. The CDR3, as DNA: TGTGCCACCAGCAGCATTACAGGGGGCCAAGAGACCCAGTACTTC. The encoded protein is CATSSITGGQETQYF.